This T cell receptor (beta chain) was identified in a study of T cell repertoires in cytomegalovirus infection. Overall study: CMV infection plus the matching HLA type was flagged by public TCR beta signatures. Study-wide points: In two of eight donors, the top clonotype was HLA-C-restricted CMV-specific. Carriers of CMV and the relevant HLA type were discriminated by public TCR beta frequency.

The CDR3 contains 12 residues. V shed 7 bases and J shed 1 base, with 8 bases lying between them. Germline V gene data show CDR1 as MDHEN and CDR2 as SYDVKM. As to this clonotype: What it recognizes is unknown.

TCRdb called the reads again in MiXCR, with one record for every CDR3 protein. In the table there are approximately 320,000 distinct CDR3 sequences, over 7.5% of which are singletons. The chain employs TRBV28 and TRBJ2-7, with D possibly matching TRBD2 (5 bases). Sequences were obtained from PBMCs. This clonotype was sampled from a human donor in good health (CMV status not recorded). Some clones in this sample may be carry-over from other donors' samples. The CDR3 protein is CASNTGSYEQYF. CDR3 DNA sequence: TGTGCCAGCAATACGGGGTCCTACGAGCAGTACTTC.